This is a list of T cell receptor beta chains from one sample in a study of cytomegalovirus exposure and HLA in healthy donors. Profiled with immunoSEQ multiplex PCR; TCRdb holds only in-frame clones, not every one. This sample yields some 150,000 clones, of which approximately 84% are seen a single time; approximately 4.1% belongs to the top ten. Material for sequencing was PBMCs. These receptors were collected from a woman between 50 and 59 years old in good health and CMV-seropositive. The CDR3 runs from the conserved cysteine through the conserved F or W. A D gene is named only where the DNA matches it firmly. Clone size is not always given. Where it is, it says once, few, many or a class for expanded clones.

-,TRBV7-3,TRBJ1-1,TRBD1,TGTGCCAGCAGCCTATCGACAGGGGCCGGGAAGACTGAAGCTTTCTTT,CASSLSTGAGKTEAFF
-,TRBV4-3,TRBJ2-1,TRBD2,TGCGCCAGCTCCACACGGGAGGGCAATGAGCAGTTCTTC,CASSTREGNEQFF
once,TRBV5-1,TRBJ2-1,TRBD2,TGCGCCAGCAGCTTAGGGACTAGCGGGGGGGCCGTTGATGAGCAGTTCTTC,CASSLGTSGGAVDEQFF
-,TRBV4-2,TRBJ2-5,-,TGTGCCAGCAGCCAAGAAGGGGGGACCCAGTACTTC,CASSQEGGTQYF
-,TRBV28,TRBJ1-2,-,TGTGCCAGCAGCATCCTTCCGCAGGGTAACTATGGCTACACCTTC,CASSILPQGNYGYTF
-,TRBV9,TRBJ1-3,-,TGTGCCAGCAGCGAGTCCGGGTCCACCTCTGGAAACACCATATATTTT,CASSESGSTSGNTIYF
-,TRBV2,TRBJ2-1,-,TGTGCCAGCAGTGGTCCGACTACGACAACTGAGCAGTTCTTC,CASSGPTTTTEQFF
-,TRBV27,TRBJ1-1,TRBD1,TGTGCCAGCAGTCTGGGACAGGGAGTATGGACTGAAGCTTTCTTT,CASSLGQGVWTEAFF
-,TRBV7-2,TRBJ1-2,-,TGTGCCAGCAGTCTCCTGGAGGGGAGCTATGGCTACACCTTC,CASSLLEGSYGYTF
-,TRBV27,TRBJ2-1,TRBD2,TGTGCCAGCAGTCGGACTAGCGGGAGTAATGAGCAGTTCTTC,CASSRTSGSNEQFF
-,TRBV19,TRBJ1-5,-,TGTGCCAGTAGCCCCCTGAGCAATCAGCCCCAGCATTTT,CASSPLSNQPQHF
-,TRBV9,TRBJ2-2,-,TGTGCCAGCAGCGTAGGCAGGTACACCGGGGAGCTGTTTTTT,CASSVGRYTGELFF
-,TRBV5-4,TRBJ2-7,TRBD2,TGTGCCAGCAGCTTGAGACGGGGGGGGTATACCTACGAGCAGTACTTC,CASSLRRGGYTYEQYF
-,TRBV27,TRBJ2-3,-,TGTGCCAGCAGTTTCAGCGGAGCAAGCACAGATACGCAGTATTTT,CASSFSGASTDTQYF
-,TRBV4-1,TRBJ1-5,-,TGCGCCAGCAGGCTATACGATCGGGGTAGCAATCAGCCCCAGCATTTT,CASRLYDRGSNQPQHF
-,TRBV7-2,TRBJ2-7,TRBD2,TGTGCCAGCAGCTTAGGTGGGTTAACTAGCGGTTACGAGCAGTACTTC,CASSLGGLTSGYEQYF
-,TRBV7-2,TRBJ1-1,-,TGTGCCAGCAGCTTATACATGGGCGCTGAAGCTTTCTTT,CASSLYMGAEAFF
-,TRBV4-1,TRBJ2-1,TRBD2,TGCGCCAGCAGCCAAGAAGCTAGCGGGGGGGCCAGTGAGCAGTTCTTC,CASSQEASGGASEQFF
many,TRBV4-2,TRBJ2-1,-,TGTGCCAGCAGCAAGTCGGGTTTCTCCTACAATGAGCAGTTCTTC,CASSKSGFSYNEQFF
-,TRBV19,TRBJ2-5,TRBD2,TGTGCCAGTAGCCCCGTTGCGGGAGTGGGCCAGGAGACCCAGTACTTC,CASSPVAGVGQETQYF
once,TRBV11-3,TRBJ1-1,-,TGTGCCAGCAGCTTAGAAAGGGGCACTGAAGCTTTCTTT,CASSLERGTEAFF
few,TRBV5-1,TRBJ2-5,-,TGCGCCAGCAGCTTCACAGGGGGAGGGTCCGAGACCCAGTACTTC,CASSFTGGGSETQYF
-,TRBV5-4,TRBJ1-5,-,TGTGCCAGCAGCTTGGAAAGAAGGACAAGCAATCAGCCCCAGCATTTT,CASSLERRTSNQPQHF
-,TRBV27,TRBJ1-6,-,TGTGCCAGCAGTTCCCAGACGGAGCTCTCACCCCTCCACTTT,CASSSQTELSPLHF
-,TRBV25-1,TRBJ2-3,-,TGTGCCAGCAGCTTGAGTCGGGAGTGGTCAGATACGCAGTATTTT,CASSLSREWSDTQYF
few,TRBV11-3,TRBJ2-7,-,TGTGCCAGCAGCCAGGGGGGCTCCTACGAGCAGTACTTC,CASSQGGSYEQYF
-,TRBV19,TRBJ1-5,-,TGTGCCTCCTCTCGGAGCAATCAGCCCCAGCATTTT,CASSRSNQPQHF
few,TRBV5-1,TRBJ2-5,-,TGCGCCAGCAGCTTGGCCAAAGGGGTCCAAGAGACCCAGTACTTC,CASSLAKGVQETQYF
-,TRBV18,TRBJ2-5,TRBD1,TGTGCCAGCTCACCTCAATACAGGGGGGCCGAGGTTGAGACCCAGTACTTC,CASSPQYRGAEVETQYF
-,TRBV15,TRBJ2-7,TRBD1,TGTGCCACCAGCGAGGGGGCCGGCAACGAGCAGTACTTC,CATSEGAGNEQYF
-,TRBV5-1,TRBJ2-2,-,TGCGCCAGTCGGGCTCCCGGGGACGGGGAGCTGTTTTTT,CASRAPGDGELFF
-,TRBV28,TRBJ1-2,-,TGTGCCAGCAGTTTAGCTCAGGGAAAGGAGTCCCCTACCTTC,CASSLAQGKESPTF
-,TRBV7-2,TRBJ1-1,-,TGTGCCAGCAGCTTCTCCCCGAACACTGAAGCTTTCTTT,CASSFSPNTEAFF
-,TRBV6-5,TRBJ1-3,TRBD1,TGTGCCAGCAGTTCCGTGACAGGGCCTGGAAACACCATATATTTT,CASSSVTGPGNTIYF
-,TRBV7-2,TRBJ1-6,TRBD1,TGTGCCAGCAGCCCAGGGCGGGACAGCTATTCACCCCTCCACTTT,CASSPGRDSYSPLHF
-,TRBV18,TRBJ1-2,TRBD1,TGTGCCAGCTCACCAACTGGACAGGGGGGAGGCTATGGCTACACCTTC,CASSPTGQGGGYGYTF
-,TRBV9,TRBJ2-3,TRBD2,TGTGCCAGCAGCGATCTAGCGGGGGACACAGATACGCAGTATTTT,CASSDLAGDTDTQYF
once,TRBV5-1,TRBJ2-7,TRBD1,TGCGCCAGCAGCTTGGGGGGGACAGGGTTCTACGAGCAGTACTTC,CASSLGGTGFYEQYF
-,TRBV4-1,TRBJ1-2,-,TGCGCCAGCAGCACCCCACAGGGATATGGCTACACCTTC,CASSTPQGYGYTF
few,TRBV7-3,TRBJ2-2,TRBD1,TGTGCCAGCAGCTTAATGGCCGAGGGGGCTGGTACCGGGGAGCTGTTTTTT,CASSLMAEGAGTGELFF
-,TRBV29-1,TRBJ1-4,TRBD1,TGCAGCGTTGAAGTTTCAGGGGGGAGCGAAAAACTGTTTTTT,CSVEVSGGSEKLFF